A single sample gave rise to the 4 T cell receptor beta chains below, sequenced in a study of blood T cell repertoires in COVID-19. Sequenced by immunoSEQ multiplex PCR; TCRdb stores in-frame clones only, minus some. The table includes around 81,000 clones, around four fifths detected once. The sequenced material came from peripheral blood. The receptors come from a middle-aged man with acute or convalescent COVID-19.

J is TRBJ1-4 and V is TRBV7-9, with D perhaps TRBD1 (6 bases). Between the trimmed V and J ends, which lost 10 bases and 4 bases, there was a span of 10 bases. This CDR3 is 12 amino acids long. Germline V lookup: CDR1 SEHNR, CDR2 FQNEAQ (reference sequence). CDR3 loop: CATPGDNEKLFF. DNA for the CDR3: TGTGCCACCCCAGGGGATAATGAAAAACTGTTTTTT.

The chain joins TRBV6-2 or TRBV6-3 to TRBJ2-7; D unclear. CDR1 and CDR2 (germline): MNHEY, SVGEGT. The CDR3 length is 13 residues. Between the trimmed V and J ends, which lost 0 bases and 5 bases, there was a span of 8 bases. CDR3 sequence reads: CASSYSSPHEQYF. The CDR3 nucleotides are TGTGCCAGCAGTTACTCGAGTCCCCACGAGCAGTACTTC.

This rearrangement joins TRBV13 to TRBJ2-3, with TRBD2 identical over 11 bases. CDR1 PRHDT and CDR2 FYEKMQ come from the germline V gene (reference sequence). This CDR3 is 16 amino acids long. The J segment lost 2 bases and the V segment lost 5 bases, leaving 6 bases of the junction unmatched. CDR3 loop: CASSTRLAGTTDTQYF. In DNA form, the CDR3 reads TGTGCCAGCAGCACCCGACTAGCGGGGACCACAGATACGCAGTATTTT.

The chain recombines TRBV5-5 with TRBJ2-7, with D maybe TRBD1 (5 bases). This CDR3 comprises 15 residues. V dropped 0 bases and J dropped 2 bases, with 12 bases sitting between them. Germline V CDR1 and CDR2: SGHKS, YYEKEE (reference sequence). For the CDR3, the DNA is TGTGCCAGCAGCTTGGAAGGTCAGGGCCCCTACGAGCAGTACTTC. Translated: CASSLEGQGPYEQYF.